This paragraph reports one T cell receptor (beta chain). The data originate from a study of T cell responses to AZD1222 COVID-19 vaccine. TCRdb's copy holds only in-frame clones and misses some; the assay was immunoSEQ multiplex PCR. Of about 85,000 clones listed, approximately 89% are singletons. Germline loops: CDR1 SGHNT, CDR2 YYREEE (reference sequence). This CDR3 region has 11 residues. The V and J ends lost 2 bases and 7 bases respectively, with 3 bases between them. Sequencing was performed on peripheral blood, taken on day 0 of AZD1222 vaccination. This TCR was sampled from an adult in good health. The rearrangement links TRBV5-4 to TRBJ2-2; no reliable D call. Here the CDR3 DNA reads TGTGCCAGCAGCTTTTACGGGGAGCTGTTTTTT. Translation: CASSFYGELFF.